What follows is one TCR beta chain and its context. Its target is not known. The germline V gene encodes CDR1 SEHNR and CDR2 FQNEAQ (reference sequence). Trimming cost V 3 bases and J 2 bases; bases outside gene matches: 3. The CDR3 extends over 15 amino acids. This record comes from a study of neoadjuvant anti-PD-1 for oral cavity cancer. The overall study: Around day 43, patients without progression received a fourth nivolumab dose before surgery.

Assay: immunoSEQ multiplex PCR; the TCRdb copy retains only in-frame clones and omits some. Among about 61,000 clones listed, 65% to 85% were seen once. Study outcomes and limitations: Pretreatment Treg/Th17 ratio correlated inversely with post-treatment tumor clonality. With three patients per group, TCR findings need larger cohorts.

This material consisted of PBMCs, taken before nivolumab (anti-PD-1) treatment. The clonotype comes from a person between 40 and 79 years old with oral cavity squamous cell carcinoma. This chain joins TRBV7-9 and TRBJ1-2; 10 bases match TRBD1. CDR3 sequence: CASSFWTGGNYGYTF. CDR3 bases: TGTGCCAGCAGCTTTTGGACAGGGGGGAACTATGGCTACACCTTC. Together with reference TRBV7-9 and TRBJ1-2, the CDR3 gives the full variable domain: DTGVSQNPRHKITKRGQNVTFRCDPISEHNRLYWYRQTLGQGPEFLTYFQNEAQLEKSRLLSDRFSAERPKGSFSTLEIQRTEQGDSAMYLCASSFWTGGNYGYTFGSGTRLTVV.